The 28 T cell receptor beta chains in this list originate from one sample, sequenced in a study of T-cell reconstitution after alpha-beta-depleted transplantation in children. The TCRbeta library incorporated unique molecular identifiers. TCRdb independently ran MiXCR on the PCR reads; one entry per CDR3 protein. The data contain around 600,000 distinct CDR3 sequences, around 23% of them singletons. The material was PBMCs, mostly from graft donor cells, obtained 360 days after TCRalphabeta/CD19-depleted stem cell transplant. The receptors were sampled from a boy under two years old who had a stem cell transplant for acute myeloid leukemia, so the T cells may come from the graft donor.

For the CDR3, the DNA is TGTGCCACCAGCAGAGATTGGGGGGCGAACACCGGGGAGCTGTTTTTT. Translated, it gives CATSRDWGANTGELFF. The chain recombines TRBV15 with TRBJ2-2; TRBD2 might be the D (6 bases). Germline V gene lookup returns CDR1 LNHNV and CDR2 YYDKDF (reference sequence). V was trimmed by 0 bases and J by 0 bases, leaving 8 bases between them. This CDR3 is built from 16 residues.

This clonotype was seen repeatedly, ten times or more. The chain carries TRBV29-1 and TRBJ2-7; D might be TRBD2 (7 bases). Germline V CDR1 and CDR2: SQVTM, ANQGSEA. Trimming stripped 6 bases from V and 2 bases from J, with 20 bases between. There are 15 residues in the CDR3. The CDR3 here is CSVQRGGGGAYEQYF. DNA of the CDR3: TGCAGCGTCCAACGGGGAGGGGGTGGCGCCTACGAGCAGTACTTC.

This sequence joins TRBV20-1 and TRBJ2-4, with D perhaps TRBD1 (6 bases). The CDR3 has 12 amino acids. The V gene lost 7 bases and the J gene lost 6 bases, with 13 bases spanning the gap. The germline gives CDR1 DFQATT, CDR2 SNEGSKA (reference sequence). This chain's CDR3 is CSVKSDRNIQYF. CDR3 sequence (DNA): TGCAGTGTTAAATCGGACAGAAACATTCAGTACTTC.

This clonotype has ten or more counts. The V call is TRBV12-3 or TRBV12-4, the J call TRBJ2-5; D may match TRBD1 or TRBD2 (6 bases each). The CDR3 runs 17 residues. Trimming removed 2 bases from V and 2 bases from J, with 18 bases in between. The CDR3 is CASSLSGVLGGQETQYF. CDR3 nucleotide sequence: TGTGCCAGCAGTTTATCGGGTGTTTTAGGGGGGCAAGAGACCCAGTACTTC.

Remarks on this clonotype: Given a much more abundant clone one base away, this may be a read error. The chain links TRBV6-5 to TRBJ1-2; tentatively, D is TRBD1 (5 bases). The CDR3 totals 15 residues. CDR1 is MNHEY and CDR2 is SVGAGI in the germline V gene. This chain's CDR3 is CASSYLGETRGGYSF. The CDR3 region has the DNA TGTGCCAGCAGTTACCTGGGAGAAACGCGGGGCGGCTACTCCTTC.

V is TRBV6-1 and J is TRBJ1-5, with a tentative D call TRBD1 (5 bases). V lost 11 bases and J 2 bases, leaving 13 bases between the germline ends. Germline assignment: CDR1 MNHNS and CDR2 SASEGT. The CDR3 spans 13 residues. The CDR3 spells CAAYLGGNQPQHF. The CDR3 region has the DNA TGTGCCGCCTATCTGGGGGGCAATCAGCCCCAGCATTTT.

V is TRBV5-1 and J is TRBJ2-3; a possible D gene is TRBD2 (5 bases). The CDR3 is 16 residues long. Germline CDR1 SGHRS, CDR2 YFSETQ. Trimming shortened V by 0 bases and J by 0 bases, and 11 bases separated the two germline ends. CDR3 DNA: TGCGCCAGCAGCTTGGAGGGCCGGGGAAGCACAGATACGCAGTATTTT. Translation gives CASSLEGRGSTDTQYF.

The chain employs TRBV2 and TRBJ2-5, with TRBD1 matching 7 bases. Losses at the gene ends were 6 bases for V and 5 bases for J; bases not matched to a gene: 6. The CDR3 has 13 residues. CDR1 and CDR2 from the germline V gene are SNHLY and FYNNEI. The CDR3 bases are TGTGCCAGCAGAAGGGGACAGAGGGAGACCCAGTACTTC. Encoded protein: CASRRGQRETQYF.

There are a few counts of this clonotype. The V gene is TRBV15, the J gene TRBJ2-7, with D perhaps matching TRBD1 (6 bases). There are 16 residues in the CDR3. V was trimmed by 3 bases and J by 0 bases, leaving 15 bases between them. CDR1 LNHNV and CDR2 YYDKDF come from the germline V gene (reference sequence). CDR3 coding DNA: TGTGCCACCAGCAGCCTTGAGAACAGGGACTCCTACGAGCAGTACTTC. It codes for CATSSLENRDSYEQYF.

The sample holds many counts of this clonotype. The chain combines TRBV20-1 with TRBJ2-1; no reliable D call. Germline values: CDR1 DFQATT, CDR2 SNEGSKA (reference sequence). Trimming stripped 3 bases from V and 7 bases from J, with 4 bases between. This CDR3 contains 10 residues. The CDR3 region is CSARSNEQFF. The CDR3 coding sequence is TGCAGTGCTAGGAGTAATGAGCAGTTCTTC.

This clonotype was found many times. The genes are TRBV6-1 and TRBJ2-1; 7 positions agree with TRBD2. The ends lost 8 bases at V and 6 bases at J; junction bases unmatched: 10. In germline, CDR1 is MNHNS, CDR2 SASEGT. The CDR3 is 14 residues long. The CDR3 sequence: CASGPGGTLNEQFF. CDR3 DNA: TGTGCCAGCGGCCCCGGGGGGACCCTCAATGAGCAGTTCTTC.

V is TRBV29-1 and J is TRBJ2-5; no clear D gene. CDR1 SQVTM and CDR2 ANQGSEA come from the germline V gene. V lost 5 bases and J 1 base, leaving 8 bases between the germline ends. This CDR3 comprises 12 residues. The CDR3 is CSVQEFQETQYF. Written as DNA, the CDR3 is TGCAGCGTTCAGGAGTTCCAAGAGACCCAGTACTTC.

This clonotype was recorded a few times. This sequence joins TRBV7-2 and TRBJ1-2; D gene unclear. The CDR3 covers 15 residues. Germline V gene sequence: CDR1 SGHTA, CDR2 FQGNSA. Trimming pared 5 bases from V and 3 bases from J, leaving 16 bases between. The CDR3 bases are TGTGCCAGCAGCCCCGACGGGCTTACTGACTATGGCTACACCTTC. It translates to CASSPDGLTDYGYTF.

This chain uses TRBV6-2 or TRBV6-3 with TRBJ2-7; TRBD2 matches 8 bases. The CDR3 totals 14 residues. Germline V lookup: CDR1 MNHEY, CDR2 SVGEGT. J gave up 7 bases and V 0 bases, and 5 bases lay outside the gene matches. CDR3 sequence (DNA): TGTGCCAGCAGTTACTCGGCACTAGCGGCTGAGCAGTACTTC. Its protein product is CASSYSALAAEQYF.

This chain connects TRBV11-2 to TRBJ2-1; 11 nucleotides align to TRBD1. Germline V CDR1 and CDR2: SGHAT, FQNNGV. The CDR3 has 17 residues. The J segment lost 8 bases and the V segment lost 1 base, leaving 10 bases of the junction unmatched. The CDR3 DNA reads TGTGCCAGCAGCTTAGTTGGCGGGACAGGGGGAAGGGATGAGCAGTTCTTC. It yields the protein CASSLVGGTGGRDEQFF.

The rearrangement uses TRBV6-1 and TRBJ2-3, with TRBD2 as a possible D gene (5 bases). The germline gives CDR1 MNHNS, CDR2 SASEGT. V lost 7 bases and J lost 0, with 20 bases in between. CDR3 length: 17 residues. Here the CDR3 reads CASMGLYQRGSTDTQYF. The CDR3 region has the DNA TGTGCCAGCATGGGTCTATACCAGCGCGGGAGCACAGATACGCAGTATTTT.

This clonotype was counted many times. The chain recombines TRBV5-1 with TRBJ1-1, with 8 nucleotides matching TRBD1. The CDR3 has 12 amino acids. Germline V gives CDR1 SGHRS, CDR2 YFSETQ. V shed 2 bases, J shed 8 bases, and the junction held 2 bases outside the gene matches. In DNA form, the CDR3 reads TGCGCCAGCAGCTTAGACAGGGGCGAAGCTTTCTTT. This sequence encodes CASSLDRGEAFF.

J is TRBJ2-3 and V is TRBV5-1; 11 nucleotides match TRBD2. J was trimmed by 1 base and V by 2 bases; bases with no gene match: 3. The CDR3 runs 16 residues. Germline CDR1 and CDR2: SGHRS and YFSETQ. The CDR3 loop is CASSFLAGGGTDTQYF. In DNA form, the CDR3 reads TGCGCCAGCAGCTTTCTAGCGGGGGGAGGCACAGATACGCAGTATTTT.

This clonotype was recorded a few times. The chain recombines TRBV15 with TRBJ2-1; 7 bases are a match to TRBD1. Unmatched junction bases numbered 11, after V lost 8 bases and J lost 7 bases. The CDR3 spans 14 residues. CDR1 is LNHNV, CDR2 YYDKDF, per germline (reference sequence). CDR3 residues: CATWNRQGGNEQFF. The DNA of the CDR3 is TGTGCCACCTGGAACCGACAGGGTGGTAATGAGCAGTTCTTC.

In this sample, this clonotype turned up a few times. The V and J genes are TRBV20-1 and TRBJ2-7; D may be TRBD1 (5 bases). The ends were cut back, 5 bases at V and 2 bases at J, with 16 bases in the middle. The CDR3 contains 14 residues. Germline values: CDR1 DFQATT, CDR2 SNEGSKA (reference sequence). The CDR3 sequence is CSARRTLDTYEQYV. The CDR3, as DNA: TGCAGTGCTCGCCGGACATTGGACACCTACGAGCAGTACGTC.

Only a few counts were recorded for this clonotype. The rearrangement joins TRBV29-1 to TRBJ2-1; 12 bases line up with TRBD1. CDR1 and CDR2 from the germline V gene are SQVTM and ANQGSEA. CDR3 length equals 17 residues. After removal of 6 bases from V and 6 bases from J, the junction contained 15 bases not matched to a gene. The CDR3 is CSVGGTGGVYATNEQFF. The CDR3, as DNA: TGCAGCGTCGGAGGGACAGGGGGCGTTTATGCGACCAATGAGCAGTTCTTC.

The chain has TRBV12-3 or TRBV12-4 and TRBJ2-3; 9 nucleotides match TRBD2. The CDR3 has 16 residues. V lost 4 bases and J lost 6; bases outside the gene matches: 11. DNA for the CDR3: TGTGCCAGCAGTTCCCTCGTGGGCGGGGGGGCGGATACGCAGTATTTT. This encodes CASSSLVGGGADTQYF.

At least ten counts were recorded for this clonotype. V usage is TRBV6-5 and J usage is TRBJ2-1, with D possibly being TRBD2 (6 bases). CDR3 length: 15 residues. Trimming took 4 bases from V and 4 from J, leaving 14 bases between them. In germline, CDR1 is MNHEY, CDR2 SVGAGI. CDR3 protein: CASSFRLGDYNEQFF. In nucleotides, the CDR3 is TGTGCCAGCAGTTTTAGACTAGGGGATTACAATGAGCAGTTCTTC.

The gene calls are TRBV25-1 and TRBJ2-7; TRBD2 is a possible D gene (7 bases). Germline V gene sequence: CDR1 MGHDK, CDR2 SYGVNS. This CDR3 has 12 residues. Between the trimmed V and J ends, which lost 5 bases and 9 bases, there was a span of 14 bases. CDR3 residues: CASSYREGWQYF. The CDR3 nucleotides read TGTGCCAGCAGTTACAGGGAGGGATGGCAGTACTTC.

This clonotype was picked up many times. The junction does not match germline at one end; this may be a read error. This rearrangement joins TRBV14 to TRBJ1-1; TRBD1 might be the D (5 bases). Germline V gene sequence: CDR1 SGHDN, CDR2 FVKESK. The length of the CDR3 is 13 residues. CDR3 residues: CASTQQANTEAFF. In DNA form, the CDR3 reads TGTGCCAGCACCCAACAGGCGAACACTGAAGCTTTCTTT.

This clonotype has at least ten counts. CDR3 residues: CASSSLLRYTEAFF. In DNA, the CDR3 is TGTGCCAGCAGCTCCCTACTAAGGTACACTGAAGCTTTCTTT. The chain is built from TRBV7-9 and TRBJ1-1; D not resolved. The V end was cut by 4 bases, the J end by 3 bases, with 12 bases between. CDR1 and CDR2 from the germline V gene are SEHNR and FQNEAQ (reference sequence). CDR3 length: 14 amino acids. The full variable domain, completed using reference TRBV7-9 and TRBJ1-1, is DTGVSQNPRHKITKRGQNVTFRCDPISEHNRLYWYRQTLGQGPEFLTYFQNEAQLEKSRLLSDRFSAERPKGSFSTLEIQRTEQGDSAMYLCASSSLLRYTEAFFGQGTRLTVV.

This clonotype has a count of ten or more. V usage is TRBV12-3 or TRBV12-4 and J usage is TRBJ2-2; a weak D match, TRBD2 (6 bases). The CDR3 spans 12 residues. The V and J ends lost 8 bases and 4 bases respectively, with 8 bases between them. The CDR3 spells CASAGSTGELFF. CDR3 DNA sequence: TGTGCCAGCGCCGGGAGCACCGGGGAGCTGTTTTTT.

This chain connects TRBV5-6 to TRBJ2-7; 8 bases fit TRBD1. The CDR3 extends over 12 amino acids. V gave up 3 bases and J gave up 12 bases; unmatched junction bases: 8. Germline values: CDR1 SGHDT, CDR2 YYEEEE. The CDR3 coding sequence is TGTGCCAGCAGCTCCGGACAGGGTGATTGGTACGTC. Its translation is CASSSGQGDWYV.